The clone carrying this T cell receptor beta chain has more than one count but fewer than ten. This specimen belongs to a study of T cell clonotyping in hematopoietic cell transplantation. Recipient blood drawn about 28 days pretransplant and days 30, 100, 180 after. Sequencing used immunoSEQ multiplex PCR; TCRdb keeps in-frame clones, though not all of them. The sample has some 10,000 clones; about half are singletons. V was trimmed by 4 bases and J by 1 base, leaving 13 bases between them. The V gene's germline CDR1 is SGHTA and CDR2 FQGNSA. The CDR3 has 15 residues. Sample: peripheral blood mononuclear cells, taken 100 days after allogeneic stem cell transplant. This chain joins TRBV7-2 and TRBJ2-5; perhaps TRBD1 as D (6 bases). This receptor was identified in a female patient in her forties or fifties who had an allogeneic stem cell transplant from an unrelated donor, so the T cells may come from the graft donor. Some clones in this sample may be carry-over from other donors' samples. Written as DNA, the CDR3 is TGTGCCAGCAGCTCCCTCGGACAGCCCCAAGAGACCCAGTACTTC. Amino acid sequence: CASSSLGQPQETQYF.